These 26 T cell receptor beta chains came from one sample sequenced in a study of graft-versus-host responses after intestinal transplantation. The method was immunoSEQ multiplex PCR; TCRdb's version includes in-frame clones alone and lacks a portion of them. The table includes about 21,000 clones, around 54% detected once. The sequences come from alloreactive CD4+ T cells from a mixed lymphocyte reaction culture, collected before intestinal transplant. The sample's subset: CFSE-low proliferating T cells sorted from approximately 6-day pre-transplant mixed lymphocyte reaction (GvH or HvG direction). The source is a human patient who received an intestinal transplant.

This chain links TRBV18 with TRBJ2-7; a weak D match, TRBD1 (6 bases). CDR3 size: 13 residues. V was cut by 6 bases and J by 7 bases, with 16 bases left in between. Germline-derived CDR1 and CDR2 are KGHSH and LQKENI. The CDR3 protein is CASSTSQGSEQYF. The DNA of the CDR3 is TGTGCCAGCTCGACCTCACAGGGTTCGGAGCAGTACTTC. Full variable domain (remainder filled in from reference TRBV18 and TRBJ2-7): NAGVMQNPRHLVRRRGQEARLRCSPMKGHSHVYWYRQLPEEGLKFMVYLQKENIIDESGMPKERFSAEFPKEGPSILRIQQVVRGDSAAYFCASSTSQGSEQYFGPGTRLTVT.

The rearrangement joins TRBV27 to TRBJ2-3; D possibly corresponds to TRBD2 (6 bases). V dropped 7 bases and J dropped 0 bases, with 17 bases sitting between them. In germline, CDR1 is MNHEY, CDR2 SMNVEV (reference sequence). The CDR3 has 16 residues. The CDR3 coding sequence is TGTGCCAGCACCCCGACTAGGCCTGCTAGCACAGATACGCAGTATTTT. Translation: CASTPTRPASTDTQYF.

As concerns this clone: In the same sample, other DNA sequences code for this CDR3. V and J are TRBV9 and TRBJ2-1; the D is unclear. CDR3 length equals 15 residues. The V gene lost 8 bases and the J gene lost 0 bases, with 15 bases spanning the gap. CDR1 and CDR2 from the germline V gene are SGDLS and YYNGEE. The CDR3 sequence is CASSPLWSSYNEQFF. DNA of the CDR3: TGTGCCAGTAGCCCACTATGGAGCTCCTACAATGAGCAGTTCTTC. Full variable domain (rest looked up from reference TRBV9 and TRBJ2-1): DSGVTQTPKHLITATGQRVTLRCSPRSGDLSVYWYQQSLDQGLQFLIQYYNGEERAKGNILERFSAQQFPDLHSELNLSSLELGDSALYFCASSPLWSSYNEQFFGPGTRLTVL.

The rearrangement uses TRBV5-1 and TRBJ1-2, with 8 bases lining up with TRBD1. This CDR3 region has 14 residues. Per germline, CDR1 SGHRS and CDR2 YFSETQ. V dropped 3 bases and J dropped 6; count of bases not matched to a gene: 7. In DNA form, the CDR3 reads TGCGCCAGCAGCTCTAGGACAGGGTCGGATGGCTACACCTTC. It codes for CASSSRTGSDGYTF.

The sample holds a few counts of this clone. This chain uses TRBV5-1 with TRBJ2-7, with TRBD2 matching over 8 bases. V shed 0 bases, J shed 0 bases, and the junction held 5 bases outside the gene matches. CDR3 length: 16 residues. Looked up from germline, CDR1 is SGHRS and CDR2 is YFSETQ. CDR3 protein: CASSLVASGSSYEQYF. The CDR3 region has the DNA TGCGCCAGCAGCTTGGTCGCGAGCGGGAGCTCCTACGAGCAGTACTTC.

The rearrangement links TRBV7-8 to TRBJ2-2; 10 nucleotides align to TRBD1. The CDR3 runs 17 residues. Germline trimming cut 2 bases from V and 0 bases from J; bases unmatched to any gene: 3. CDR1 and CDR2 (germline): SGHVS, FQNEAQ. CDR3 nucleotide sequence: TGTGCCAGCAGCTTACCGGGACAGGGGCCGAACACCGGGGAGCTGTTTTTT. This gives the protein CASSLPGQGPNTGELFF.

This chain links TRBV5-1 with TRBJ2-7, with no clear D. The germline CDR1 and CDR2 sequences are SGHRS and YFSETQ. Trimming stripped 0 bases from V and 3 bases from J, with 13 bases between. The CDR3 runs 15 residues. In nucleotides, the CDR3 is TGCGCCAGCAGCTTGGAAGGCGACGGGTACTACGAGCAGTACTTC. It specifies CASSLEGDGYYEQYF.

This clone has a handful of counts. The chain employs TRBV6-1 and TRBJ1-5; D remains ambiguous. The CDR3 covers 13 residues. Germline CDR1 and CDR2: MNHNS and SASEGT. Trimming shortened V by 4 bases and J by 7 bases, and 11 bases separated the two germline ends. CDR3 residues: CASSVWERQPQHF. In DNA, the CDR3 is TGTGCCAGCAGTGTCTGGGAGAGACAGCCCCAGCATTTT.

This chain uses TRBV5-1 with TRBJ1-2, with D uncertain. V dropped 2 bases and J dropped 1 base, with 9 bases sitting between them. This CDR3 has 14 residues. The germline V gene encodes CDR1 SGHRS and CDR2 YFSETQ. The CDR3 reads CASSLDTFNYGYTF. CDR3 bases: TGCGCCAGCAGCTTAGACACTTTTAACTATGGCTACACCTTC.

This sequence joins TRBV7-9 and TRBJ1-4, with TRBD1 matching 8 bases. The CDR3 covers 14 residues. V trimming: 5 bases; J trimming: 8 bases; junction bases outside the gene matches: 7. Germline loops: CDR1 SEHNR, CDR2 FQNEAQ (reference sequence). The CDR3 DNA sequence: TGTGCCAGCAGCCCCGGACAGGGCTACGAAAAACTGTTTTTT. Its protein is CASSPGQGYEKLFF.

V gene TRBV5-1 combines with J gene TRBJ2-1; 7 bases agree with TRBD1. The CDR3 length is 16 residues. In germline, CDR1 is SGHRS, CDR2 YFSETQ. With 6 bases clipped from V and 3 bases from J, the junction kept 12 bases outside the gene matches. CDR3 DNA sequence: TGCGCCAGCACCCGAGGACAGGTGGGGGACTACAATGAGCAGTTCTTC. Translating it yields CASTRGQVGDYNEQFF.

This sequence joins TRBV6-4 and TRBJ2-6; 7 bases map to TRBD2. J was trimmed by 0 bases and V by 4 bases; bases with no gene match: 3. The CDR3 runs 16 residues. The germline V gene has CDR1 MRHNA and CDR2 SNTAGT. DNA for the CDR3: TGTGCCAGCAGTGTCACGGGGGGCTCTGGGGCCAACGTCCTGACTTTC. It codes for CASSVTGGSGANVLTF.

This clone was recorded a few times. This rearrangement joins TRBV7-9 to TRBJ1-2, with D uncertain. Trimming left V 5 bases short and J 11 bases short, with 15 bases between. This CDR3 is 12 amino acids long. CDR1 and CDR2 from the germline V gene are SEHNR and FQNEAQ (reference sequence). CDR3 bases: TGTGCCAGCAGCCGGGTAAGGAAGGAGTACACCTTC. Its translation: CASSRVRKEYTF.

This clone came up once. This rearrangement joins TRBV19 to TRBJ2-1; TRBD2 agrees at 15 bases. CDR1 is LNHDA and CDR2 is SQIVND in the germline V gene (reference sequence). With V trimmed by 5 bases and J by 8 bases, 13 bases remained unmatched. This CDR3 spans 18 amino acids. The DNA for the CDR3 is TGTGCCAGTAGTTTTGGACTAGCGGGAGGGCAGCCGACAGATGAGCAGTTCTTC. This sequence encodes CASSFGLAGGQPTDEQFF.

This clone has more than one count but fewer than ten. The CDR3, as DNA: TGTGCCAGCACGGTCCGGGGGAGAGGTAACTATGGCTACACCTTC. Translation: CASTVRGRGNYGYTF. The gene calls are TRBV28 and TRBJ1-2; D might be TRBD1 (5 bases). Trimming pared 7 bases from V and 1 base from J, leaving 16 bases between. CDR1 is MDHEN and CDR2 is SYDVKM in the germline V gene. This CDR3 spans 15 amino acids.

CDR3 amino acids: CASSLGTTYNEQFF. CDR3 sequence (DNA): TGTGCCAGCAGCCTCGGGACTACCTACAATGAGCAGTTCTTC. The J gene is TRBJ2-1, the V gene TRBV5-5; TRBD2 matches 7 bases. CDR3 length: 14 amino acids. The V gene end was trimmed by 4 bases and the J gene end by 2 bases; junction bases not matched to a gene: 3. Looked up from germline, CDR1 is SGHKS and CDR2 is YYEKEE (reference sequence).

This chain joins TRBV5-6 and TRBJ2-7, with D unclear. Germline values: CDR1 SGHDT, CDR2 YYEEEE. Between the trimmed V and J ends, which lost 1 base and 0 bases, there was a span of 8 bases. This CDR3 has 14 amino acids. The CDR3 DNA is TGTGCCAGCAGCTTGATCCCCGGCTCCTACGAGCAGTACTTC. Amino acid sequence: CASSLIPGSYEQYF.

The chain uses TRBV5-1 and TRBJ2-3, with TRBD1 matching 12 bases. Germline V gene data show CDR1 as SGHRS and CDR2 as YFSETQ. V shed 2 bases and J 6 bases; nucleotides not matched to a gene: 1. This CDR3 comprises 14 residues. CDR3 DNA sequence: TGCGCCAGCAGCTTTGGGACAGGGGGCGATACGCAGTATTTT. As protein: CASSFGTGGDTQYF.

V gene TRBV7-9 combines with J gene TRBJ1-2; D gene uncertain. V dropped 5 bases and J dropped 5 bases, with 9 bases sitting between them. The germline CDR1 and CDR2 sequences are SEHNR and FQNEAQ (reference sequence). The CDR3 runs to 12 residues. CDR3 bases: TGTGCCAGCAGCCCCATTCAATATGGCTACACCTTC. Translated, it gives CASSPIQYGYTF.

V usage is TRBV4-3 and J usage is TRBJ2-5; D uncertain. V dropped 5 bases and J dropped 1 base, with 14 bases sitting between them. The V gene's germline CDR1 is LGHNA and CDR2 YSLEER. This CDR3 spans 15 amino acids. In nucleotides, the CDR3 is TGCGCCAGCAGCTTATACTACTCCGGCCAAGAGACCCAGTACTTC. Translated, it gives CASSLYYSGQETQYF.

The genes are TRBV4-3 and TRBJ2-7; weak D call: TRBD1 (6 bases). The V end lost 1 base, the J end lost 7 bases, and 17 bases lay between the germline ends. The CDR3 sequence is 15 residues long. CDR1 and CDR2 from the germline V gene are LGHNA and YSLEER. CDR3 in amino acids: CASSQVHGQHGEQYF. The CDR3 nucleotides are TGCGCCAGCAGCCAAGTACACGGACAGCACGGGGAGCAGTACTTC.

This clone showed up just a few times. The chain has TRBV5-1 and TRBJ1-3; no clear D. The V end lost 2 bases, the J end lost 4 bases, and 16 bases lay between the germline ends. Germline-derived CDR1 and CDR2 are SGHRS and YFSETQ. The CDR3 has 16 amino acids. The CDR3 DNA sequence: TGCGCCAGCAGCTTCAGAGGAGACGGGAGGGGAAACACCATATATTTT. This translates into CASSFRGDGRGNTIYF.

The chain is built from TRBV5-1 and TRBJ2-1; 11 nucleotides line up with TRBD2. Germline CDR1 SGHRS, CDR2 YFSETQ. With V trimmed by 3 bases and J by 4 bases, 3 bases remained unmatched. This CDR3 region has 15 residues. In nucleotides, the CDR3 is TGCGCCAGCAGCTCGGGACTAGCGGTGTACAATGAGCAGTTCTTC. Encoded protein: CASSSGLAVYNEQFF.

This chain's CDR3 is CASTRRLGVAEAFF. Here the CDR3 DNA reads TGTGCCAGCACCCGTCGGTTAGGGGTCGCTGAAGCTTTCTTT. The V and J genes are TRBV6-5 and TRBJ1-1; D might be TRBD1 (5 bases). V was trimmed by 7 bases and J by 6 bases, leaving 18 bases between them. This CDR3 region has 14 residues. Germline CDR1 is MNHEY and CDR2 is SVGAGI.

The chain joins TRBV11-2 to TRBJ1-3; D is ambiguous. Trimming took 2 bases from V and 2 from J, leaving 7 bases between them. CDR1 is SGHAT and CDR2 is FQNNGV in the germline V gene. The CDR3 extends over 14 amino acids. The CDR3 DNA follows: TGTGCCAGCAGCTTAACGACACCTGGAAACACCATATATTTT. Translating gives CASSLTTPGNTIYF.

V and J are TRBV30 and TRBJ1-2; TRBD1 aligns across 10 bases. With 2 bases clipped from V and 8 bases from J, the junction kept 5 bases outside the gene matches. Per germline, CDR1 GTSNPN and CDR2 SVGIG (reference sequence). The CDR3 has 13 residues. This CDR3 reads CAWSRDRGHGYTF. CDR3 nucleotides: TGTGCCTGGAGTCGAGACAGGGGGCACGGCTACACCTTC.